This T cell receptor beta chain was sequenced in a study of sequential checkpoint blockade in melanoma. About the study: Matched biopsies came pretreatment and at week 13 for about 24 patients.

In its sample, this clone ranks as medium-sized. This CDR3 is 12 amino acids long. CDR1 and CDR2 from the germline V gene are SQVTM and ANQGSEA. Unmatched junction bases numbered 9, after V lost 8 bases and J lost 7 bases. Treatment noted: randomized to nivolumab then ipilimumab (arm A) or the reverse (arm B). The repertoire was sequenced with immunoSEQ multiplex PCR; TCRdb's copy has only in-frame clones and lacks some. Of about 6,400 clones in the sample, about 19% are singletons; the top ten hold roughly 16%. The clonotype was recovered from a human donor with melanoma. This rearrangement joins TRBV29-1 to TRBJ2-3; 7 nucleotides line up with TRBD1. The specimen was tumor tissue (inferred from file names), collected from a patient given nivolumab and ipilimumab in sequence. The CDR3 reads CSTDTGQYTQYF. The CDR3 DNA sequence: TGCAGCACTGATACGGGACAGTATACGCAGTATTTT.